What follows are 3 T cell receptor beta chains derived from one specimen sequenced in a study of T cell repertoires in ileal Crohn's disease. Only in-frame clones appear in the TCRdb table, and some are missing; sequencing was by immunoSEQ multiplex PCR. The profile shows several thousand clones, just over 90% of them singletons. Input material: ileal tissue. These receptor sequences come from an adult with Crohn's disease.

The gene calls are TRBV7-8 and TRBJ2-3, with a tentative D call TRBD2 (5 bases). This CDR3 contains 15 residues. Germline-derived CDR1 and CDR2 are SGHVS and FQNEAQ. V was pared by 3 bases and J by 4 bases, with 14 bases between. Here the CDR3 reads CASSFWKGEADTQYF. The CDR3 DNA sequence: TGTGCCAGCAGCTTCTGGAAGGGAGAGGCAGATACGCAGTATTTT.

The rearrangement uses TRBV10-2 and TRBJ1-5; D is uncertain. Germline CDR1 and CDR2: WSHSY and SAAADI. The CDR3 runs to 14 residues. Trimming stripped 7 bases from V and 1 base from J, with 11 bases between. CDR3 sequence (DNA): TGCGCCAGCAAGAGTTCTGTAAGCAATCAGCCCCAGCATTTT. As protein: CASKSSVSNQPQHF.

Written as DNA, the CDR3 is TGCGCCAGCAGTGAGTCGACACCCGCCTACGAGCAGTACTTC. Translated, it gives CASSESTPAYEQYF. The V call is TRBV10-2, the J call TRBJ2-7, with D unresolved. Germline CDR1 is WSHSY and CDR2 is SAAADI. The CDR3 extends over 14 amino acids. V gave up 0 bases and J gave up 2 bases, with 8 bases separating them.